Below are 19 T cell receptor beta chains sequenced from a single sample in a study of blood T cells in healthy people across ages. Primed by a sample-barcoded 5' primer and a J-beta primer mix, a second PCR proceeded for roughly 6 to 12 cycles. TCRdb fed the 5' RACE reads into MiXCR, producing one record per CDR3 protein. The sample consists of more than 700,000 distinct CDR3 sequences, about 46% of them appearing once. The sample was blood. These TCRs come from a man older than 75 in good health.

This clonotype occurred a few times. This chain joins TRBV6-1 and TRBJ2-5; maybe TRBD2 (5 bases). There are 13 residues in the CDR3. V lost 1 base, J lost 11 bases, and 14 bases lay in between. Germline assignment: CDR1 MNHNS and CDR2 SASEGT. This chain's CDR3 is CASSEGTRTEQYF. The CDR3 bases are TGTGCCAGCAGTGAAGGGACTCGGACTGAGCAGTACTTC.

The chain joins TRBV6-5 to TRBJ2-4; 9 bases fit TRBD2. The CDR3 is made up of 18 amino acids. Germline V gene lookup returns CDR1 MNHEY and CDR2 SVGAGI. Trimming cost V 2 bases and J 0 bases; bases outside gene matches: 8. CDR3 DNA: TGTGCCAGCAGTTACGAAGGGGCTAGCGGGGAAGCCAAAAACATTCAGTACTTC. Translation: CASSYEGASGEAKNIQYF.

The V and J genes are TRBV5-1 and TRBJ2-4; D may be TRBD1 or TRBD2 (5 bases each). The DNA end favors TRBJ2-7, so the J call may be wrong. Germline CDR1 is SGHRS and CDR2 is YFSETQ. The CDR3 loop spans 13 amino acids. The CDR3 sequence is CACRDQLSYEQYV. CDR3 nucleotide sequence: TGCGCCTGCCGGGACCAACTTTCCTACGAGCAGTACGTC.

The J gene is TRBJ1-4, the V gene TRBV4-3; D perhaps matches TRBD1 (5 bases). The CDR3 is 15 amino acids. Trimming left V 0 bases short and J 11 bases short, with 16 bases between. From germline, CDR1 is LGHNA and CDR2 YSLEER. The CDR3 loop is CASSQESQGMGKLFF. The CDR3 nucleotides are TGCGCCAGCAGCCAAGAGTCCCAGGGAATGGGGAAACTGTTTTTT.

This clonotype was observed at least ten times. CDR3 nucleotide sequence: TGTGCCACCAGTGCCAACCTAGCGGGAGTCGACAATGAGCAGTTCTTC. Translating it yields CATSANLAGVDNEQFF. This rearrangement joins TRBV24-1 to TRBJ2-1; 10 nucleotides match TRBD2. Germline values: CDR1 KGHDR, CDR2 SFDVKD. The CDR3 is made up of 16 amino acids. Trimming cost V 5 bases and J 5 bases; bases outside gene matches: 8.

This clonotype was observed at least ten times. CDR3 DNA: TGTGCCATCAGTCCACTAGCGGGATTGAATGAGCAGTTCTTC. This sequence encodes CAISPLAGLNEQFF. The rearrangement joins TRBV10-3 to TRBJ2-1; TRBD2 agrees at 10 bases. The CDR3 consists of 14 residues. The V gene's germline CDR1 is ENHRY and CDR2 SYGVKD. J was trimmed by 7 bases and V by 5 bases; bases with no gene match: 5.

V gene TRBV9 combines with J gene TRBJ2-1; 11 nucleotides agree with TRBD1. Germline assignment: CDR1 SGDLS and CDR2 YYNGEE. Losses at the gene ends were 2 bases for V and 12 bases for J; bases not matched to a gene: 7. This CDR3 has 14 amino acids. The CDR3 nucleotides are TGTGCCAGCAGCGTGCGGACAGGGGGCGATGGGCAGTTCTTC. It translates to CASSVRTGGDGQFF.

This clonotype came up a few times. V usage is TRBV6-2 or TRBV6-3 and J usage is TRBJ2-1; TRBD2 agrees at 13 bases. The V gene's germline CDR1 is MNHEY and CDR2 SVGEGT. This CDR3 contains 16 residues. J lost 10 bases, V lost 5 bases, and 11 bases had no gene match. The CDR3 nucleotides are TGTGCCAGCAGTCCCCCCACTAGCGGGAGGGCTGGAGAGCAGTTCTTC. It translates to CASSPPTSGRAGEQFF.

This clonotype was detected many times. The chain has TRBV7-2 and TRBJ2-5; D perhaps matches TRBD2 (6 bases). Germline values: CDR1 SGHTA, CDR2 FQGNSA. V dropped 5 bases and J dropped 6 bases, with 19 bases sitting between them. The CDR3 has 15 amino acids. The chain's CDR3 is CASSPQTSTKQTQYF. In nucleotides, the CDR3 is TGTGCCAGCAGCCCCCAGACTAGTACGAAACAGACCCAGTACTTC.

This clonotype was seen just once. The CDR3 nucleotides read TGTGCCAGCAGTTTATTGTCGGGGTCCGCTATGAGCTTCACAGATACGCAGTATTTT. Translating gives CASSLLSGSAMSFTDTQYF. V and J are TRBV27 and TRBJ2-3; a possible D gene is TRBD2 (5 bases). The CDR3 loop spans 19 amino acids. Germline CDR1 and CDR2: MNHEY and SMNVEV (reference sequence). With 1 base removed from V and 2 bases from J, the gap between germline ends came to 22 bases.

The J gene is TRBJ2-7, the V gene TRBV12-3 or TRBV12-4, with a weak D call TRBD1 (5 bases). The CDR3 has 14 amino acids. V lost 1 base and J lost 5, with 12 bases in between. This chain's CDR3 is CASSLGQTIHEQYF. The CDR3 nucleotides are TGTGCCAGCAGTTTAGGACAGACAATCCACGAGCAGTACTTC.

The chain is built from TRBV20-1 and TRBJ2-1; perhaps TRBD2 as D (6 bases). CDR1 and CDR2 from the germline V gene are DFQATT and SNEGSKA (reference sequence). The CDR3 sequence is 11 residues long. V was clipped by 4 bases and J by 9 bases, with 10 bases between them. The CDR3 DNA reads as TGCAGTGCTATTGGGAGGCGTGAGCAGTTCTTC. The encoded protein is CSAIGRREQFF.

This chain uses TRBV12-3 or TRBV12-4 with TRBJ2-1, with unresolved D. The V end was cut by 6 bases, the J end by 2 bases, with 11 bases between. This CDR3 is built from 14 residues. The CDR3 is CASRHRETYNEQFF. In DNA form, the CDR3 reads TGTGCCAGCAGGCATCGTGAGACCTACAATGAGCAGTTCTTC.

This clonotype was counted between two and nine times. The chain is built from TRBV20-1 and TRBJ2-2; 8 bases match TRBD2. V was clipped by 6 bases and J by 1 base; unmatched bases: 7. The CDR3 covers 15 residues. CDR1 and CDR2 (germline): DFQATT, SNEGSKA (reference sequence). CDR3 region: CSAVAGSLNTGELFF. Written as DNA, the CDR3 is TGCAGTGCCGTAGCGGGATCTCTGAACACCGGGGAGCTGTTTTTT.

The chain combines TRBV7-2 with TRBJ1-2; 8 bases are shared with TRBD1. V shed 2 bases, J shed 4 bases, and the junction held 9 bases outside the gene matches. This CDR3 spans 16 amino acids. Per the germline V gene, CDR1 is SGHTA and CDR2 is FQGNSA. This chain's CDR3 is CASSLTTGTGTYGYTF. CDR3 nucleotides: TGTGCCAGCAGCTTAACCACCGGGACAGGAACCTATGGCTACACCTTC.

This clonotype is a singleton in its sample. The rearrangement uses TRBV6-5 and TRBJ2-5; the D gene is possibly TRBD1 (6 bases). The V end lost 2 bases, the J end lost 5 bases, and 12 bases lay between the germline ends. Germline V lookup: CDR1 MNHEY, CDR2 SVGAGI. The CDR3 runs 14 residues. This CDR3 reads CASSYGDIEETQYF. Written as DNA, the CDR3 is TGTGCCAGCAGTTACGGGGACATTGAGGAGACCCAGTACTTC.

In its sample, this clonotype was seen a few times. The V call is TRBV27, the J call TRBJ2-5; 7 bases align to TRBD2. The J segment lost 2 bases and the V segment lost 5 bases, leaving 8 bases of the junction unmatched. The CDR3 extends over 15 amino acids. The germline gives CDR1 MNHEY, CDR2 SMNVEV (reference sequence). CDR3 region: CASSDGEGWQETQYF. In DNA form, the CDR3 reads TGTGCCAGCAGTGATGGGGAGGGGTGGCAAGAGACCCAGTACTTC.

The rearrangement uses TRBV29-1 and TRBJ2-7; a weak D match, TRBD1 (5 bases). The closer fit of TRBJ2-5 to the DNA end suggests the J call may be wrong. The CDR3 extends over 11 amino acids. Germline CDR1 and CDR2: SQVTM and ANQGSEA. CDR3 DNA sequence: TGCAGCGTGTCACAGGAGGAGACCCAGTACTTC. It translates to CSVSQEETQYF.

The V gene is TRBV7-3, the J gene TRBJ2-2; possibly TRBD1 or TRBD2 for D (6 bases each). Germline V gene lookup returns CDR1 SGHTA and CDR2 FQGTGA. The CDR3 has 14 amino acids. Trimming took off 5 bases at V and 4 bases at J, with 11 bases between the two ends. The CDR3 DNA reads TGTGCCAGCAGCCACGGAGGGGGCACCGGGGAGCTGTTTTTT. Its translation is CASSHGGGTGELFF.